One and the same sample provided the 15 T cell receptor beta chains below, sequenced in a study of T cells expressing NK-cell markers. No DNA is given; TCRdb re-called the 5' RACE reads and lists each CDR3 protein once. This sample's table reports about 260,000 distinct CDR3 sequences. The sequenced sample was blood T cells: a sorted CD56 or NKG2C T cell subset, CD4+ or CD8+ T cells, or bulk PBMC T cells (not recorded which). These receptors all come from a woman between 18 and 70 years old in good health.

The chain has TRBV20-1 and TRBJ1-6; the TRBD1 assignment by TCRdb is unverifiable without DNA. Germline CDR1 is DFQATT and CDR2 is SNEGSKA (reference sequence). This CDR3 has 14 residues. CDR3 sequence reads: CSAREGRFNSPLHF.

The V and J genes are TRBV5-1 and TRBJ2-1; the D call from TCRdb, TRBD1, cannot be confirmed without DNA. This CDR3 is built from 15 residues. The germline CDR1 and CDR2 sequences are SGHRS and YFSETQ. CDR3 protein: CASSLRDRAYNEQFF.

CDR3 in amino acids: CASSLGANTEAFF. The V and J genes are TRBV12-3 or TRBV12-4 and TRBJ1-1. This CDR3 has 13 residues.

V and J are TRBV20-1 and TRBJ1-2. The CDR3 has 15 residues. CDR1 and CDR2 (germline): DFQATT, SNEGSKA (reference sequence). CDR3 in amino acids: CSAHSRGLSGGGYTF.

V and J are TRBV20-1 and TRBJ1-2. This CDR3 spans 11 amino acids. The germline CDR1 and CDR2 sequences are DFQATT and SNEGSKA (reference sequence). The CDR3 reads CSARDSPPPTF.

The chain carries TRBV2 and TRBJ1-6. Germline V gives CDR1 SNHLY, CDR2 FYNNEI. This CDR3 region has 18 residues. The CDR3 loop reads CASTINGRGDSYNSPLHF. The full variable domain, with the rest looked up from reference TRBV2 and TRBJ1-6, is EPEVTQTPSHQVTQMGQEVILRCVPISNHLYFYWYRQILGQKVEFLVSFYNNEISEKSEIFDDQFSVERPDGSNFTLKIRSTKLEDSAMYFCASTINGRGDSYNSPLHFGNGTRLTVT.

The chain joins TRBV11-2 to TRBJ1-1; TCRdb's D gene call, TRBD1, goes unchecked for lack of DNA. The germline V gene has CDR1 SGHAT and CDR2 FQNNGV. CDR3 size: 14 residues. This CDR3 reads CASSFRAPGGEAFF.

The chain joins TRBV12-3 or TRBV12-4 to TRBJ1-1; TCRdb returns TRBD1, unconfirmable since there is no DNA. There are 15 residues in the CDR3. The CDR3 is CASRPRTGGNTEAFF.

This sequence joins TRBV9 and TRBJ1-4. The CDR3 runs 15 residues. CDR1 is SGDLS, CDR2 YYNGEE, per germline. This CDR3 is CASSVSKATNEKLFF.

The V gene is TRBV11-2, the J gene TRBJ1-1; TCRdb proposes TRBD1, but this gene call is untestable without DNA. The germline CDR1 and CDR2 sequences are SGHAT and FQNNGV. The CDR3 is made up of 15 amino acids. This CDR3 reads CASSLAYRGGTEAFF.

The V call is TRBV30, the J call TRBJ1-2; TCRdb gives TRBD1 as the D gene, but with no DNA this cannot be confirmed. This CDR3 contains 20 residues. Germline CDR1 and CDR2: GTSNPN and SVGIG (reference sequence). The CDR3 region is CAWTLTRLQGGLRGNYGYTF.

This sequence joins TRBV6-2 or TRBV6-3 and TRBJ2-7; absent DNA, TCRdb's TRBD2 call cannot be checked. Looked up from germline, CDR1 is MNHEY and CDR2 is SVGEGT. The CDR3 contains 12 residues. The CDR3 spells CASTAQSGEQYF.

The chain has TRBV5-6 and TRBJ2-4; TCRdb designates TRBD2, a call that cannot be tested without DNA. From germline, CDR1 is SGHDT and CDR2 YYEEEE. This CDR3 is built from 16 residues. The chain's CDR3 is CASSLTGGQTKNIQYF.

The rearrangement uses TRBV7-2 and TRBJ2-2. The CDR3 totals 15 residues. CDR1 is SGHTA and CDR2 is FQGNSA in the germline V gene. CDR3 amino acids: CASSSFLGNTGELFF.

The rearrangement joins TRBV12-3 or TRBV12-4 to TRBJ1-5; TCRdb names TRBD1, which stays unverified in the absence of DNA. This CDR3 comprises 15 residues. CDR3: CASSFRSQGNQPQHF.